What follows are 12 T cell receptor beta chains derived from one specimen sequenced in a study of low-dose radiotherapy and immunotherapy resistance in tumors. TCRs were put through around 20 PCR cycles of amplification with Phusion. A constant-region primer and the V-primer adapter served as the primer pair. A single record per CDR3 protein comes from TCRdb applying MiXCR to the reads. The data hold roughly 50,000 distinct CDR3 sequences, with roughly a third observed a single time. Time point here: after trial treatment. Specified treatment: LDRT plus nivolumab, ipilimumab, low-dose cyclophosphamide and aspirin (RACIN trial). Specimen: PBMCs, collected after low-dose radiotherapy plus immunotherapy. The receptors were gathered from a male donor with rectosigmoid adenocarcinoma.

The chain combines TRBV28 with TRBJ2-7; D gene unclear. The CDR3 contains 15 residues. With 7 bases removed from V and 0 bases from J, the gap between germline ends came to 16 bases. Germline assignment: CDR1 MDHEN and CDR2 SYDVKM. The CDR3 DNA sequence: TGTGCCAGCACCCCGACGGTATCCTTCTCCTACGAGCAGTACTTC. It yields the protein CASTPTVSFSYEQYF. Complete variable domain (other parts from reference TRBV28 and TRBJ2-7): DVKVTQSSRYLVKRTGEKVFLECVQDMDHENMFWYRQDPGLGLRLIYFSYDVKMKEKGDIPEGYSVSREKKERFSLILESASTNQTSMYLCASTPTVSFSYEQYFGPGTRLTVT.

At least ten counts were recorded for this clonotype. The chain has TRBV10-3 and TRBJ2-3; 15 positions match TRBD2. Trimming at V came to 6 bases and at J to 3 bases, leaving 7 bases not matched to a gene. Germline loops: CDR1 ENHRY, CDR2 SYGVKD. The CDR3 has 17 amino acids. The CDR3 is CAISLGTSGGMTDTQYF. The CDR3 nucleotides are TGTGCCATCAGCCTAGGGACTAGCGGGGGGATGACAGATACGCAGTATTTT.

The chain has TRBV6-2 or TRBV6-3 and TRBJ1-1; 10 bases match TRBD1. Germline values: CDR1 MNHEY, CDR2 SVGEGT. After removal of 6 bases from V and 5 bases from J, the junction contained 18 bases not matched to a gene. This CDR3 contains 18 residues. Written as DNA, the CDR3 is TGTGCCAGCAGCCCGATCCCGGGACAGGGGAGCGCGTCAACTGAAGCTTTCTTT. Protein: CASSPIPGQGSASTEAFF.

Many counts were recorded for this clonotype. CDR3 amino acids: CASSLITVADTQYF. CDR3 sequence (DNA): TGTGCCAGCAGTTTAATTACGGTGGCAGATACGCAGTATTTT. The chain employs TRBV28 and TRBJ2-3; no clear D. Germline V gene data show CDR1 as MDHEN and CDR2 as SYDVKM. The CDR3 runs to 14 residues. V shed 2 bases and J shed 4 bases, with 10 bases lying between them.

The V and J genes are TRBV6-2 or TRBV6-3 and TRBJ1-1, with 8 bases lining up with TRBD1. The CDR3 totals 12 residues. The germline CDR1 and CDR2 sequences are MNHEY and SVGEGT. Trimming cost V 5 bases and J 11 bases; bases outside gene matches: 7. This CDR3 reads CASSGLTGEAFF. Written as DNA, the CDR3 is TGTGCCAGCAGTGGGCTGACAGGGGAGGCTTTCTTT.

This clonotype was counted many times. V gene TRBV2 combines with J gene TRBJ1-2; D gene uncertain. This CDR3 has 11 residues. CDR1 and CDR2 (germline): SNHLY, FYNNEI. Trimming cost V 5 bases and J 8 bases, with 9 bases left between them. The DNA for the CDR3 is TGTGCCAGCAGTCCCCCGAACGGCTACACCTTC. This translates into CASSPPNGYTF.

The J gene is TRBJ2-3, the V gene TRBV6-6; D is undetermined. This CDR3 has 12 residues. Germline V lookup: CDR1 MNHNY, CDR2 SVGAGI (reference sequence). Trimming pared 6 bases from V and 0 bases from J, leaving 4 bases between. CDR3 sequence: CASRGSTDTQYF. The CDR3 DNA reads TGTGCCAGCAGGGGCAGCACAGATACGCAGTATTTT.

The V gene is TRBV7-8, the J gene TRBJ1-1; maybe TRBD1 (5 bases). The CDR3 sequence is 14 residues long. The V end was cut by 5 bases, the J end by 1 base, with 11 bases between. Germline-derived CDR1 and CDR2 are SGHVS and FQNEAQ. Here the CDR3 reads CASSHPGRNTEAFF. In DNA, the CDR3 is TGTGCCAGCAGCCATCCGGGACGGAACACTGAAGCTTTCTTT.

The rearrangement uses TRBV27 and TRBJ2-1; 10 bases are shared with TRBD2. Germline V gene data show CDR1 as MNHEY and CDR2 as SMNVEV (reference sequence). After removal of 4 bases from V and 6 bases from J, the junction contained 24 bases not matched to a gene. This CDR3 contains 21 residues. CDR3 protein: CASSSPRLGLAVNLRGNEQFF. Written as DNA, the CDR3 is TGTGCCAGCAGTTCTCCCCGGCTTGGACTAGCGGTCAACCTCCGGGGCAATGAGCAGTTCTTC.

The rearrangement joins TRBV9 to TRBJ2-5, with TRBD1 matching 9 bases. CDR1 and CDR2 from the germline V gene are SGDLS and YYNGEE. The trim removed 3 bases at V and 0 bases at J, leaving 6 bases unmatched. The CDR3 has 16 amino acids. The CDR3 sequence is CASSAPDRGYQETQYF. The CDR3 DNA reads as TGTGCCAGCAGCGCGCCCGACAGGGGGTACCAAGAGACCCAGTACTTC.

This clonotype was picked up many times. The J gene is TRBJ1-5, the V gene TRBV7-2, with D perhaps TRBD1 (6 bases). The CDR3 length is 16 residues. V lost 5 bases and J lost 6, with 20 bases in between. Germline V gene data show CDR1 as SGHTA and CDR2 as FQGNSA. Here the CDR3 DNA reads TGTGCCAGCAGCCCCGAGGGCACAGGGTGGGGTCAGCCCCAGCATTTT. Its protein product is CASSPEGTGWGQPQHF.

In this sample, this clonotype turned up many times. The J gene is TRBJ2-7, the V gene TRBV4-1; D is possibly TRBD1 (6 bases). The CDR3 has 15 residues. Germline assignment: CDR1 MGHRA and CDR2 YSYEKL. Trimming left V 0 bases short and J 7 bases short, with 16 bases between. CDR3 sequence: CASSQEGRSGEEQYF. The CDR3 nucleotides are TGCGCCAGCAGCCAAGAGGGTCGGTCAGGGGAGGAGCAGTACTTC.